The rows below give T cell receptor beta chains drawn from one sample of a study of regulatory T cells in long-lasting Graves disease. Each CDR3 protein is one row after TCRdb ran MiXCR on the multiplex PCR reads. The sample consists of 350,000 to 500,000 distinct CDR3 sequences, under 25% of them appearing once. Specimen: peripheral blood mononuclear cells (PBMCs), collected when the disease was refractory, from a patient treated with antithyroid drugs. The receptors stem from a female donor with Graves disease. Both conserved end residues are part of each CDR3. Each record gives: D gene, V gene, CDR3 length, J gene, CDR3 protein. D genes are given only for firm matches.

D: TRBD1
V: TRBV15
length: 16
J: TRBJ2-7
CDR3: CATSRPGTGPSYEQYF

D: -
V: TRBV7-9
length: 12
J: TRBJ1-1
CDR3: CASSPANTEAFF

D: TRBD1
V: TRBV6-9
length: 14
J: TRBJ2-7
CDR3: CASSSEQGTYEQYF

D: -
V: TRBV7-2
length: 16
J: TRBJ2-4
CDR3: CASSPYGGVTKNIQYF

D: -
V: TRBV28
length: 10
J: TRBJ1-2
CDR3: CASQGYGYTF

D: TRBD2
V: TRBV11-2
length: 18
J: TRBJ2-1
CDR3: CASSLLEGTSGIYTEQFF

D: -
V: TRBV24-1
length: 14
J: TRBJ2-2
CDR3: CATSGLENTGELFF

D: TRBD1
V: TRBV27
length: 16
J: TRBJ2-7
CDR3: CASSPYGTVVTYEQYF

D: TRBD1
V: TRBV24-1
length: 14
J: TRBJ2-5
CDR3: CATSDREEGETQYF

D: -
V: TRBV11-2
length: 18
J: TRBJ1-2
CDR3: CASSINGGPTTPFSGYTF

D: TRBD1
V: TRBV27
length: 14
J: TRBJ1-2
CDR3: CASRGMGQGGGYTF

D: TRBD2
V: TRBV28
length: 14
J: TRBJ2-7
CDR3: CASRLAGGLHEQYF

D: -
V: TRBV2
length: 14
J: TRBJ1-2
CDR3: CASIERGFNYGYTF

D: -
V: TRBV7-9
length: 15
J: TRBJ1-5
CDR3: CASSPGGRGGQPQHF

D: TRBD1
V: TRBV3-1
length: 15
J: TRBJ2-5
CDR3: CASSEDRVWQETQYF